This T cell receptor beta chain came from a study of CD4 and CD8 cells across lung adenocarcinoma regions. Samples came from patients with localized non-small cell lung adenocarcinoma. A single count supports this clonotype. MiXCR, run by TCRdb on the PCR reads, gives a single entry per CDR3 protein. The table lists about 2,500 distinct CDR3 sequences, 65% to 70% of them singletons. Germline CDR1 reads SGHTA; CDR2 reads FQGTGA. V was pared by 2 bases and J by 9 bases, with 8 bases of the junction left unmatched. CDR3 size: 16 residues. The material sequenced was CD4+ T cells from the center of a lung tumor. The sequence was obtained from a female donor with lung adenocarcinoma. The CD4 and CD8 labels of this study may be unreliable. The V call is TRBV7-3, the J call TRBJ2-1, with 12 bases matching TRBD2. CDR3 DNA: TGTGCCAGCAGCTTAGCTACGACTAGCGGGAGTGGTGAGCAGTTCTTC. Its protein is CASSLATTSGSGEQFF.